This passage covers 3 T cell receptor beta chains from one sample sequenced in a study of blood T cell repertoires in COVID-19. Libraries were prepared by immunoSEQ multiplex PCR; TCRdb keeps only in-frame clonotypes and omits some of them. The sample includes around 170,000 clones, about 83% of them seen just once. The sequencing input was peripheral blood. The receptors were sampled from a man in his sixties or seventies who had recovered from COVID-19.

The rearrangement joins TRBV7-2 to TRBJ1-4; tentatively, D is TRBD1 (5 bases). V was pared by 5 bases and J by 0 bases, with 10 bases between. This CDR3 has 15 amino acids. CDR1 and CDR2 (germline): SGHTA, FQGNSA. The CDR3 region is CASSRQGTTNEKLFF. The CDR3 DNA reads TGTGCCAGCAGCCGTCAGGGTACAACTAATGAAAAACTGTTTTTT.

The V and J genes are TRBV5-6 and TRBJ1-2; D unclear. V lost 2 bases, J lost 4 bases, and 9 bases lay in between. Germline V CDR1 and CDR2: SGHDT, YYEEEE. This CDR3 spans 13 amino acids. CDR3 nucleotides: TGTGCCAGCAGCTTAAACACCGTCTATGGCTACACCTTC. Amino acid sequence: CASSLNTVYGYTF.

V gene TRBV6-5 combines with J gene TRBJ2-7; 11 bases are a match to TRBD1. J was trimmed by 6 bases and V by 0 bases; bases with no gene match: 4. Germline V CDR1 and CDR2: MNHEY, SVGAGI. The CDR3 is made up of 15 amino acids. The CDR3 DNA is TGTGCCAGCAGTTACTCGGGACAGGGGGTTTCCGAGCAGTACTTC. As protein: CASSYSGQGVSEQYF.